This T cell receptor beta chain derives from a study of blood T cell repertoires in COVID-19. Study-wide background: From the United States, Italy and Spain came samples of acute and convalescent COVID-19. In each case, the material was cDNA or gDNA derived from T cells, B-cell-depleted T cells, or PBMCs.

The CDR3 contains 13 residues. Trimming left V 8 bases short and J 6 bases short, with 15 bases between. CDR1 SGHTA and CDR2 FQGTGA come from the germline V gene. In the study's own analysis: For nucleated cells, counts were estimated from reference gene primer amplification. Produced via immunoSEQ multiplex PCR; TCRdb's table is partial and in-frame only. For V, J and clone size, that table is used; D and trimming come from the DNA. The data contain about 260,000 clones, 91% of them seen just once; the ten biggest clones take up just over 2.5%. The Seattle patients, enrolled during active infection, were followed longitudinally.

The sequence was collected from a person under 35 with COVID-19, enrolled during active disease. Sample: peripheral blood. The gene calls are TRBV7-3 and TRBJ2-3; tentatively, D is TRBD2 (6 bases). Written as DNA, the CDR3 is TGTGCCAGCGCCCGGGAGAGATCGGATACGCAGTATTTT. Translated, it gives CASARERSDTQYF.